The source of this TCR beta chain is a study of blood T cell repertoires in COVID-19. Study-wide background: Samples representing acute and convalescent COVID-19 were sourced from the United States, Italy and Spain. PBMCs, B-cell-depleted T cells, or T cells provided the cDNA or gDNA that made up the material.

The CDR3 sequence is 15 residues long. Trimming took off 4 bases at V and 2 bases at J, with 12 bases between the two ends. CDR1 LGHDT and CDR2 YNNKEL come from the germline V gene (reference sequence). Under the authors' procedure: Amplification of reference gene primers was used by the study to estimate nucleated cell counts. TCRdb's table, derived via immunoSEQ multiplex PCR, lists solely in-frame clones and lacks some. That table gives V, J and clone size, and the DNA gave D and trimming. The sample contains 75,000 to 90,000 clones, 85% of which appear only once. Sequences were obtained from peripheral blood. The clonotype was recovered from an elderly man with active or convalescent COVID-19. V usage is TRBV3-1 (or the pseudogene TRBV3-2) and J usage is TRBJ1-3, with a tentative D call TRBD1 (5 bases). The CDR3 is CASSPSGLAGNTIYF. The CDR3 DNA is TGTGCCAGCAGCCCCTCAGGGTTGGCTGGAAACACCATATATTTT.